This passage covers 18 T cell receptor beta chains from one sample sequenced in a study of regulatory T cells in long-lasting Graves disease. Building the TCR beta libraries relied on iRepertoire HTBI primers, and CDR3 regions underwent Arm-PCR. TCRdb fed the multiplex PCR reads into MiXCR, producing one record per CDR3 protein. The data contain 450,000 to 600,000 distinct CDR3 sequences, approximately 13% of them singletons. Time point of the sample: newly diagnosed GD, antithyroid drugs for less than 3 months. The TCR library was prepared using RNA isolated from PBMCs. This sample also appeared in a second study, on T cells in Graves' hyperthyroidism and ophthalmopathy.

The sequencing here drew on peripheral blood mononuclear cells (PBMCs), taken at new diagnosis, from a patient treated with antithyroid drugs. The receptors here all came from a man aged 25 to 45 with Graves disease.

This clonotype was detected many times. The chain combines TRBV5-1 with TRBJ2-7, with D uncertain. The CDR3 contains 15 residues. Germline V CDR1 and CDR2: SGHRS, YFSETQ. V lost 4 bases and J lost 6, with 20 bases in between. This CDR3 reads CASSLRAPFLGEQYF. The CDR3 DNA follows: TGCGCCAGCAGCCTCCGGGCCCCTTTCCTAGGCGAGCAGTACTTC.

This clonotype was detected many times. V is TRBV6-9 and J is TRBJ2-7; 7 bases line up with TRBD1. CDR3 length: 13 amino acids. Germline lookup yields CDR1 MNHGY and CDR2 SVAAGI. The V gene end was trimmed by 2 bases and the J gene end by 3 bases; junction bases not matched to a gene: 1. The DNA for the CDR3 is TGTGCCAGCAGTTATGGGACAGTCTACGAGCAGTACTTC. It is translated as CASSYGTVYEQYF.

This clonotype was counted a few times. The chain recombines TRBV20-1 with TRBJ2-7; D ambiguous. Trimming pared 0 bases from V and 5 bases from J, leaving 17 bases between. The CDR3 is made up of 15 amino acids. Germline V CDR1 and CDR2: DFQATT, SNEGSKA (reference sequence). CDR3 residues: CSARDGAVSAHEQYF. The CDR3 DNA is TGCAGTGCTAGAGACGGCGCGGTGAGTGCCCACGAGCAGTACTTC.

This clonotype was observed many times. This chain uses TRBV3-1 with TRBJ1-1, with a tentative D call TRBD1 (5 bases). This CDR3 has 14 residues. The V gene's germline CDR1 is LGHDT and CDR2 YNNKEL (reference sequence). Trimming removed 1 base from V and 3 bases from J, with 9 bases in between. The CDR3 DNA is TGTGCCAGCAGCCAAGTATGGGGGGACACTGAAGCTTTCTTT. Protein: CASSQVWGDTEAFF.

This clonotype came up a few times. The chain has TRBV12-3 or TRBV12-4 and TRBJ2-3; D might be TRBD2 (6 bases). This CDR3 spans 16 amino acids. V dropped 3 bases and J dropped 1 base, with 14 bases sitting between them. CDR3 coding DNA: TGTGCCAGCAGTTTCTTCGGAGGGCCAGGCACAGATACGCAGTATTTT. Translated, it gives CASSFFGGPGTDTQYF.

At least ten counts were recorded for this clonotype. The chain is built from TRBV29-1 and TRBJ2-5, with 8 bases fitting TRBD1. Germline trimming cut 6 bases from V and 4 bases from J; bases unmatched to any gene: 4. From germline, CDR1 is SQVTM and CDR2 ANQGSEA. CDR3 length equals 12 residues. The CDR3: CSVRTGPETQYF. In nucleotides, the CDR3 is TGCAGCGTACGGACAGGGCCAGAGACCCAGTACTTC.

This clonotype was seen many times. The V call is TRBV12-3 or TRBV12-4, the J call TRBJ2-7, with a tentative D call TRBD1 (5 bases). V dropped 4 bases and J dropped 5 bases, with 18 bases sitting between them. CDR3 size: 15 residues. In DNA form, the CDR3 reads TGTGCCAGCAGTTCCAGGACACCCAGTCGCGACGAGCAGTACTTC. It codes for CASSSRTPSRDEQYF.

This clonotype was detected only a few times. The gene calls are TRBV10-2 and TRBJ1-5, with no clear D. Germline values: CDR1 WSHSY, CDR2 SAAADI. The CDR3 spans 17 residues. The ends were cut back, 3 bases at V and 8 bases at J, with 23 bases in the middle. The CDR3 DNA follows: TGCGCCAGCAGTGAAGTTCCGGGGTCCTATGGGAGGGAGCCCCAGCATTTT. This translates into CASSEVPGSYGREPQHF.

This clonotype was seen only a few times. The chain has TRBV24-1 and TRBJ2-2; D is perhaps TRBD2 (6 bases). V dropped 4 bases and J dropped 5 bases, with 22 bases sitting between them. This CDR3 spans 18 amino acids. Germline loops: CDR1 KGHDR, CDR2 SFDVKD. The CDR3 sequence is CATSDWPGWGEDTGELFF. DNA for the CDR3: TGTGCCACCAGTGACTGGCCGGGCTGGGGGGAGGATACCGGGGAGCTGTTTTTT.

This clonotype was counted many times. This sequence joins TRBV2 and TRBJ2-7; D perhaps matches TRBD2 (6 bases). V dropped 7 bases and J dropped 0 bases, with 10 bases sitting between them. This CDR3 has 13 residues. Germline V CDR1 and CDR2: SNHLY, FYNNEI. The CDR3 loop reads CASTFGGSYEQYF. CDR3 coding DNA: TGTGCCAGCACCTTCGGGGGCTCCTACGAGCAGTACTTC.

Ten or more counts support this clonotype. CDR3 sequence: CASSYSILRTQYF. The CDR3 bases are TGTGCCAGCAGTTACTCCATATTAAGGACCCAGTACTTC. The chain joins TRBV6-9 to TRBJ2-5, with no clear D. The CDR3 has 13 amino acids. The V gene's germline CDR1 is MNHGY and CDR2 SVAAGI. The V end lost 3 bases, the J end lost 7 bases, and 12 bases lay between the germline ends.

This clonotype was counted a few times. A much larger clone differs by one base, so this may be a read error. No conserved phenylalanine or tryptophan ends this CDR3, so it is likely a read error. This CDR3 is CASSEAAYGIYSNQPQHL. The CDR3 DNA follows: TGTGCCAGCAGTGAAGCAGCCTACGGTATCTATAGCAATCAGCCCCAGCATCTT. The chain couples TRBV6-1 to TRBJ1-5; D gene uncertain. The germline V and J ends were trimmed by 0 bases and 0 bases, with 15 bases remaining between them. The CDR3 is made up of 18 amino acids. CDR1 is MNHNS and CDR2 is SASEGT in the germline V gene.

This clonotype was seen a few times. The genes are TRBV20-1 and TRBJ2-1; D is ambiguous. The V end lost 5 bases, the J end lost 0 bases, and 11 bases lay between the germline ends. CDR1 is DFQATT and CDR2 is SNEGSKA in the germline V gene (reference sequence). CDR3 length: 14 amino acids. CDR3 coding DNA: TGCAGTGCTGGCAGTATAGACTCCTACAATGAGCAGTTCTTC. This gives the protein CSAGSIDSYNEQFF.

CDR3 DNA sequence: TGTGCCAGTAGCAGACCCTACGGAGGGAACACCGGGGAGCTGTTTTTT. Translating gives CASSRPYGGNTGELFF. The chain recombines TRBV19 with TRBJ2-2; D might be TRBD2 (5 bases). Germline V gene sequence: CDR1 LNHDA, CDR2 SQIVND (reference sequence). The CDR3 is made up of 16 amino acids. Trimming took off 6 bases at V and 1 base at J, with 15 bases between the two ends.

This clonotype was recorded many times. This rearrangement joins TRBV12-3 or TRBV12-4 to TRBJ1-5, with D unresolved. V dropped 3 bases and J dropped 5 bases, with 11 bases sitting between them. There are 14 residues in the CDR3. CDR3 in amino acids: CASSLEGIHQPQHF. Written as DNA, the CDR3 is TGTGCCAGCAGTTTGGAGGGAATCCATCAGCCCCAGCATTTT.

This clonotype was detected ten times or more. The chain has TRBV11-2 and TRBJ1-1, with D possibly being TRBD1 (6 bases). Germline V gives CDR1 SGHAT, CDR2 FQNNGV. The CDR3 loop spans 16 amino acids. V was clipped by 1 base and J by 1 base, with 13 bases between them. The CDR3 here is CASSLGYREKNTEAFF. The CDR3 DNA sequence: TGTGCCAGCAGCTTAGGATACAGGGAGAAGAACACTGAAGCTTTCTTT.

This clonotype occurred a few times. The rearrangement joins TRBV7-2 to TRBJ2-1; weak D call: TRBD2 (6 bases). Germline lookup yields CDR1 SGHTA and CDR2 FQGNSA. V gave up 2 bases and J gave up 5 bases, with 13 bases separating them. CDR3 size: 15 residues. CDR3 sequence (DNA): TGTGCCAGCAGCTTACTTGCCGGGACTCACAATGAGCAGTTCTTC. This codes for CASSLLAGTHNEQFF.

At least ten counts were recorded for this clonotype. This sequence joins TRBV7-6 and TRBJ1-2, with D possibly being TRBD1 (6 bases). This CDR3 region has 15 residues. The germline V gene encodes CDR1 SGHVS and CDR2 FNYEAQ. V dropped 0 bases and J dropped 3 bases, with 11 bases sitting between them. CDR3 residues: CASSLAPGHHYGYTF. In nucleotides, the CDR3 is TGTGCCAGCAGCTTAGCCCCGGGACACCACTATGGCTACACCTTC.